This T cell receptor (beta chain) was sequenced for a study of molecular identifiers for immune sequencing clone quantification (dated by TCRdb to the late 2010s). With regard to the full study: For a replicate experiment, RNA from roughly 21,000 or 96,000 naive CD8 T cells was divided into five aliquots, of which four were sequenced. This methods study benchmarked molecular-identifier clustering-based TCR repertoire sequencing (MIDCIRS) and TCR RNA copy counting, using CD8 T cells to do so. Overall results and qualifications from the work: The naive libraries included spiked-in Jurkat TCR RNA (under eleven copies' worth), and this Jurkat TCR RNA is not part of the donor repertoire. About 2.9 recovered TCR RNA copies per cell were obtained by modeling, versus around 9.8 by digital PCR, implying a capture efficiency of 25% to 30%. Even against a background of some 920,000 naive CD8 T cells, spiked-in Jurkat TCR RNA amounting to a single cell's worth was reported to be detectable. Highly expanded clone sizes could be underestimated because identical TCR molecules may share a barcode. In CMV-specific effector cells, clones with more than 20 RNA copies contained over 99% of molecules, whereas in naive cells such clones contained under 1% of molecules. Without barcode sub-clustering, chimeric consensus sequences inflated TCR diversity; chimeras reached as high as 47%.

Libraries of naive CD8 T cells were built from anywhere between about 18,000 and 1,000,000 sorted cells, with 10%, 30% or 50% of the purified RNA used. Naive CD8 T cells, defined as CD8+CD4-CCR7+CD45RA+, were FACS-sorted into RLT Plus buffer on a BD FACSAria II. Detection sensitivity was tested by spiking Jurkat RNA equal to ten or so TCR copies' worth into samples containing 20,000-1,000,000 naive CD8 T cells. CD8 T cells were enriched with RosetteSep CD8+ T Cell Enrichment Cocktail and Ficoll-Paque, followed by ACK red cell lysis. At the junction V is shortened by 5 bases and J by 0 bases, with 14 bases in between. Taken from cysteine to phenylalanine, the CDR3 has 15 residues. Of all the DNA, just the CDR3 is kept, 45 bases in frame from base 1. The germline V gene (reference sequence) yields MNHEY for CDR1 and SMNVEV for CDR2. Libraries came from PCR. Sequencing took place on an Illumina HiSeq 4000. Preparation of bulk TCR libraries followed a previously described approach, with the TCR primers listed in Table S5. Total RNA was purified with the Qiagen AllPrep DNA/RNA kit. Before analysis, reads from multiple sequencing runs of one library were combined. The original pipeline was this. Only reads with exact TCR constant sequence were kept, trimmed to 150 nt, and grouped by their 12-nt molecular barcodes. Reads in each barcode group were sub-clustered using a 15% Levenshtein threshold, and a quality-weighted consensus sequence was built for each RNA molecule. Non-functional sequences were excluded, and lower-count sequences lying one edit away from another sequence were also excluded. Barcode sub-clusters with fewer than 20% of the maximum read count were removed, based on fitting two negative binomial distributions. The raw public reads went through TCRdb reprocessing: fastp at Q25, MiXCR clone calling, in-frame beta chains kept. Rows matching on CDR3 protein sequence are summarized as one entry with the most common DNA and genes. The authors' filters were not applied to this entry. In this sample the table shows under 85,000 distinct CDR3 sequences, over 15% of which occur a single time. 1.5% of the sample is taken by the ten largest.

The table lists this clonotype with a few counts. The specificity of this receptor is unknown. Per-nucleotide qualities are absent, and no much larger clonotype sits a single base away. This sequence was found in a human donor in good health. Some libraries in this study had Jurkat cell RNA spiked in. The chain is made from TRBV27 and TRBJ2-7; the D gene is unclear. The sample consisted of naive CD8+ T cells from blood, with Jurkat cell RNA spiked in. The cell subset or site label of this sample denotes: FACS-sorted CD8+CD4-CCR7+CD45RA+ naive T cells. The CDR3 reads CASSPSVMGSYEQYF. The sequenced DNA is TGTGCCAGCAGTCCTTCCGTAATGGGCTCCTACGAGCAGTACTTC.